A selection of T cell receptor beta chains follows, all from one sample in a study of shared clonotypes between healthy human individuals. Assay used: immunoSEQ multiplex PCR; TCRdb lists only in-frame clones, some missing. The table lists about 340,000 clones, over 70% of them singletons. Specimen: memory CD4+ T cells sorted from blood. Receptors were obtained from a man aged 25-45 years in good health. CDR3s include the opening cysteine and the closing phenylalanine or tryptophan. The D gene is left open where the match is weak. Expanded clones are given a class, and other clones once, few, many or no size at all.

J: TRBJ2-3; V: TRBV19; size: NA; D: TRBD2; CDR3: CASKTSGTIDTQYF; DNA: TGTGCCAGTAAGACTAGCGGGACGATAGATACGCAGTATTTT
J: TRBJ2-7; V: TRBV27; size: NA; D: TRBD1; CDR3: CASRRNRGAYEQYF; DNA: TGTGCCAGCAGAAGGAACAGGGGAGCCTACGAGCAGTACTTC
J: TRBJ2-5; V: TRBV18; size: few; D: TRBD1; CDR3: CASSPPGQGEETQYF; DNA: TGTGCCAGCTCACCCCCGGGACAGGGGGAAGAGACCCAGTACTTC
J: TRBJ2-4; V: TRBV27; size: NA; D: TRBD1; CDR3: CASSLRDRNIQYF; DNA: TGTGCCAGCAGTCTTCGGGACAGAAACATTCAGTACTTC
J: TRBJ2-1; V: TRBV2; size: NA; D: NA; CDR3: CASSEKAFTNEQFF; DNA: TGTGCCAGCAGTGAAAAGGCCTTCACCAATGAGCAGTTCTTC
J: TRBJ1-4; V: TRBV7-6; size: NA; D: NA; CDR3: CASSLQVREKLFF; DNA: TGTGCCAGCAGCCTTCAGGTCCGGGAAAAACTGTTTTTT
J: TRBJ2-5; V: TRBV5-1; size: NA; D: NA; CDR3: CASSPSGLAQETQYF; DNA: TGCGCCAGCAGCCCCTCTGGGCTAGCGCAAGAGACCCAGTACTTC
J: TRBJ2-1; V: TRBV11-3; size: NA; D: TRBD2; CDR3: CASSLRETHEQFF; DNA: TGTGCCAGCAGCTTGCGGGAGACCCATGAGCAGTTCTTC
J: TRBJ1-1; V: TRBV7-2; size: NA; D: NA; CDR3: CASSMYNTEAFF; DNA: TGTGCCAGCAGCATGTACAACACTGAAGCTTTCTTT
J: TRBJ2-5; V: TRBV19; size: NA; D: NA; CDR3: CARGRETQYF; DNA: TGTGCCAGGGGACGAGAGACCCAGTACTTC
J: TRBJ2-2; V: TRBV11-2; size: NA; D: NA; CDR3: CASSRPANTGELFF; DNA: TGTGCCAGCAGCCGACCCGCGAACACCGGGGAGCTGTTTTTT
J: TRBJ2-3; V: TRBV10-1; size: NA; D: TRBD2; CDR3: CASSEIASGRLTDTQYF; DNA: TGCGCCAGCAGTGAGATCGCTAGCGGGAGACTCACAGATACGCAGTATTTT
J: TRBJ2-1; V: TRBV5-1; size: NA; D: NA; CDR3: CASSRTGTKAYNEQFF; DNA: TGCGCCAGCAGCCGGACCGGGACGAAGGCCTACAATGAGCAGTTCTTC
J: TRBJ2-3; V: TRBV5-1; size: NA; D: NA; CDR3: CASIRGGSTDTQYF; DNA: TGCGCCAGCATCCGGGGTGGAAGCACAGATACGCAGTATTTT
J: TRBJ2-7; V: TRBV5-6; size: NA; D: NA; CDR3: CASSVRRHEQYF; DNA: TGTGCCAGCAGCGTTCGGAGGCACGAGCAGTACTTC
J: TRBJ1-2; V: TRBV28; size: NA; D: TRBD1; CDR3: CASGTGGSMVYGYTF; DNA: TGTGCCAGCGGGACAGGGGGGAGTATGGTCTATGGCTACACCTTC
J: TRBJ2-3; V: TRBV14; size: NA; D: NA; CDR3: CASSPLQGFTSTDTQYF; DNA: TGTGCCAGCAGCCCCCTCCAGGGCTTTACTAGCACAGATACGCAGTATTTT
J: TRBJ2-1; V: TRBV6-1; size: NA; D: NA; CDR3: CASSERYGVGGQFF; DNA: TGTGCCAGCAGTGAGCGGTATGGGGTAGGAGGGCAGTTCTTC
J: TRBJ2-1; V: TRBV7-2; size: NA; D: NA; CDR3: CASSLVGGKYNEQFF; DNA: TGTGCCAGCAGCTTAGTTGGCGGGAAATACAATGAGCAGTTCTTC
J: TRBJ2-7; V: TRBV28; size: NA; D: TRBD1; CDR3: CASTPKGGPRYEQYF; DNA: TGTGCCAGCACACCTAAAGGGGGCCCTCGGTACGAGCAGTACTTC
J: TRBJ2-1; V: TRBV6-5; size: NA; D: TRBD2; CDR3: CASSYVGLAGANEQFF; DNA: TGTGCCAGCAGTTACGTGGGACTAGCGGGAGCCAATGAGCAGTTCTTC
J: TRBJ2-1; V: TRBV6-5; size: NA; D: NA; CDR3: CASSYLRGHNEQFF; DNA: TGTGCCAGCAGTTACTTGCGGGGTCACAATGAGCAGTTCTTC
J: TRBJ2-3; V: TRBV7-2; size: once; D: NA; CDR3: CASSLDYGADTQYF; DNA: TGTGCCAGCAGCTTAGACTACGGGGCAGATACGCAGTATTTT
J: TRBJ2-5; V: TRBV29-1; size: NA; D: NA; CDR3: CSGVPAAEETQYF; DNA: TGCAGCGGCGTCCCCGCGGCGGAAGAGACCCAGTACTTC
J: TRBJ2-7; V: TRBV7-2; size: few; D: NA; CDR3: CASSLEVPERAYEQYF; DNA: TGTGCCAGCAGCTTAGAGGTCCCGGAAAGGGCATACGAGCAGTACTTC
J: TRBJ2-7; V: TRBV11-1; size: NA; D: NA; CDR3: CASSQAKRYEQYF; DNA: TGCGCCAGCAGCCAGGCCAAAAGGTACGAGCAGTACTTC
J: TRBJ1-2; V: TRBV2; size: NA; D: NA; CDR3: CASTSTRNGYTF; DNA: TGTGCCAGCACCTCGACAAGAAATGGCTACACCTTC
J: TRBJ2-5; V: TRBV18; size: NA; D: NA; CDR3: CASSPKRDWTQETQYF; DNA: TGTGCCAGCTCACCGAAAAGGGACTGGACCCAAGAGACCCAGTACTTC
J: TRBJ2-7; V: TRBV11-3; size: NA; D: TRBD2; CDR3: CASSLRTSGRLLRYEQYF; DNA: TGTGCCAGCAGCCTTCGGACTAGCGGGAGGCTCCTTCGCTACGAGCAGTACTTC
J: TRBJ1-2; V: TRBV30; size: NA; D: TRBD1; CDR3: CAWSRGQRYGYTF; DNA: TGTGCCTGGAGTAGGGGACAGAGGTATGGCTACACCTTC
J: TRBJ2-2; V: TRBV11-3; size: NA; D: NA; CDR3: CASSFNTGELFF; DNA: TGTGCCAGCAGCTTCAACACCGGGGAGCTGTTTTTT
J: TRBJ1-5; V: TRBV28; size: NA; D: NA; CDR3: CASSLQGTGNQPQHF; DNA: TGTGCCAGCAGTTTACAGGGTACGGGCAATCAGCCCCAGCATTTT
J: TRBJ1-4; V: TRBV5-4; size: NA; D: NA; CDR3: CASSPEGEKLFF; DNA: TGTGCCAGCAGCCCCGAGGGAGAAAAACTGTTTTTT
J: TRBJ2-2; V: TRBV7-3; size: NA; D: NA; CDR3: CASSLTGRTGELFF; DNA: TGTGCCAGCAGCCTAACAGGGCGCACCGGGGAGCTGTTTTTT
J: TRBJ2-5; V: TRBV2; size: NA; D: NA; CDR3: CASSDVAQETQYF; DNA: TGTGCCAGCAGTGATGTAGCTCAAGAGACCCAGTACTTC
J: TRBJ2-7; V: TRBV18; size: many; D: NA; CDR3: CASSPTVDWEQYF; DNA: TGTGCCAGCTCACCCACGGTCGACTGGGAGCAGTACTTC
J: TRBJ2-1; V: TRBV14; size: NA; D: NA; CDR3: CASSQRTHYNEQFF; DNA: TGTGCCAGCAGCCAACGGACCCACTACAATGAGCAGTTCTTC
J: TRBJ1-5; V: TRBV28; size: NA; D: NA; CDR3: CASSLSGLGQPQHF; DNA: TGTGCCAGCAGTTTATCCGGGCTGGGACAGCCCCAGCATTTT
J: TRBJ2-5; V: TRBV5-1; size: NA; D: NA; CDR3: CASSFSGPKETQYF; DNA: TGCGCCAGCAGCTTTAGCGGCCCAAAAGAGACCCAGTACTTC
J: TRBJ2-1; V: TRBV10-3; size: NA; D: TRBD1; CDR3: CAIRGTGGGLADYNEQFF; DNA: TGTGCCATCAGAGGGACAGGGGGCGGACTAGCCGACTACAATGAGCAGTTCTTC
J: TRBJ2-7; V: TRBV11-3; size: NA; D: TRBD1; CDR3: CASSLMTGGIGEQYF; DNA: TGTGCCAGCAGCTTAATGACAGGGGGCATAGGCGAGCAGTACTTC
J: TRBJ1-2; V: TRBV6-6; size: NA; D: TRBD1; CDR3: CASSQQGSYGYTF; DNA: TGTGCCAGCAGTCAACAGGGGAGCTATGGCTACACCTTC
J: TRBJ1-2; V: TRBV5-1; size: NA; D: NA; CDR3: CASSPEGVSGYTF; DNA: TGCGCCAGCAGCCCGGAGGGGGTGAGTGGCTACACCTTC
J: TRBJ1-2; V: TRBV10-2; size: NA; D: NA; CDR3: CASSFTGYGYTF; DNA: TGCGCCAGCAGCTTTACAGGCTATGGCTACACCTTC
J: TRBJ2-2; V: TRBV27; size: NA; D: TRBD2; CDR3: CASSLERLAGDTGELFF; DNA: TGTGCCAGCAGTTTAGAAAGACTAGCGGGAGACACCGGGGAGCTGTTTTTT
J: TRBJ1-1; V: TRBV2; size: NA; D: NA; CDR3: CASRRIVNTEAFF; DNA: TGTGCCAGCAGAAGAATAGTAAACACTGAAGCTTTCTTT
J: TRBJ1-3; V: TRBV9; size: few; D: NA; CDR3: CASSAGISGNTIYF; DNA: TGTGCCAGCAGCGCAGGTATCTCTGGAAACACCATATATTTT
J: TRBJ1-4; V: TRBV5-1; size: NA; D: NA; CDR3: CASSLDGHNFRGEKLFF; DNA: TGCGCCAGCAGCTTGGACGGACACAATTTCAGGGGTGAAAAACTGTTTTTT
J: TRBJ2-3; V: TRBV18; size: NA; D: NA; CDR3: CASSPLGARPTDTQYF; DNA: TGTGCCAGCTCACCCCTCGGGGCCAGACCTACAGATACGCAGTATTTT
J: TRBJ2-7; V: TRBV5-1; size: few; D: TRBD1; CDR3: CASSLGDSPYEQYF; DNA: TGCGCCAGCAGCTTAGGGGACAGTCCCTACGAGCAGTACTTC
J: TRBJ2-5; V: TRBV5-8; size: many; D: NA; CDR3: CASSLVETQYF; DNA: TGTGCCAGCAGCTTGGTAGAGACCCAGTACTTC
J: TRBJ2-2; V: TRBV10-2; size: NA; D: TRBD2; CDR3: CASKAAGSLGELFF; DNA: TGCGCCAGCAAGGCAGCGGGGTCCCTCGGGGAGCTGTTTTTT
J: TRBJ2-6; V: TRBV9; size: NA; D: NA; CDR3: CASRVLFKQSRANVLTF; DNA: TGTGCCAGCCGTGTTTTGTTCAAACAAAGTCGGGCCAACGTCCTGACTTTC
J: TRBJ1-5; V: TRBV5-1; size: NA; D: TRBD1; CDR3: CASSHAKPGQGRQPQHF; DNA: TGCGCCAGCAGCCACGCCAAACCGGGACAGGGAAGGCAGCCCCAGCATTTT
J: TRBJ2-1; V: TRBV19; size: NA; D: TRBD2; CDR3: CASSISGRAGEQFF; DNA: TGTGCCAGTAGTATTAGCGGGAGGGCCGGTGAGCAGTTCTTC
J: TRBJ1-2; V: TRBV10-3; size: once; D: NA; CDR3: CAISGAGVDYGYTF; DNA: TGTGCCATCAGTGGGGCAGGGGTTGACTATGGCTACACCTTC
J: TRBJ2-7; V: TRBV4-1; size: NA; D: TRBD1; CDR3: CASSQAESGQAHEQYF; DNA: TGCGCCAGCAGCCAAGCTGAGTCGGGACAGGCCCACGAGCAGTACTTC
J: TRBJ2-3; V: TRBV7-2; size: NA; D: TRBD2; CDR3: CASSPSGSGFGTDTQYF; DNA: TGTGCCAGCAGCCCTAGCGGGTCAGGTTTCGGTACAGATACGCAGTATTTT
J: TRBJ1-1; V: TRBV30; size: once; D: NA; CDR3: CAWGWVRNTEAFF; DNA: TGTGCCTGGGGGTGGGTGCGGAACACTGAAGCTTTCTTT
J: TRBJ2-7; V: TRBV28; size: NA; D: TRBD1; CDR3: CASTKQGGNYEQYF; DNA: TGTGCCAGCACCAAACAGGGGGGAAACTACGAGCAGTACTTC